Listed below are T cell receptor beta chains from one sample, sequenced in a study of OX40 agonist ivuxolimab in advanced cancers. The table came from immunoSEQ multiplex PCR; TCRdb's copy has only in-frame clones and leaves some out. This table holds about 83,000 clones, around 90% found once. The material was CD4+ or CD8+ T cells sorted from blood, obtained in a trial of the OX40 agonist ivuxolimab. These receptors came from an adult with an advanced solid tumor such as melanoma, head and neck, liver or kidney cancer. The CDR3 runs from the conserved cysteine through the conserved F or W. Fields, in order: D gene, clone size, V gene, J gene, CDR3 DNA, CDR3 protein. D genes are given only for firm matches. Rows give clone size only sometimes, using once, few, many, or a class for an expanded clone.

NA	NA	TRBV15	TRBJ1-3	TGTGCCACCAGCAGAGATGGCAACTCTGGAAACACCATATATTTT	CATSRDGNSGNTIYF
TRBD2	NA	TRBV30	TRBJ2-1	TGTGCCTGGAGTTCTTCGGCTCTAGCGGGACCCTACAATGAGCAGTTCTTC	CAWSSSALAGPYNEQFF
TRBD2	NA	TRBV2	TRBJ2-1	TGTGCCAGCAGTGAAGCTAGCGGGAGAGTCAACAATGAGCAGTTCTTC	CASSEASGRVNNEQFF
NA	NA	TRBV28	TRBJ1-5	TGTGCCAGCAGTTTCGACAGGTATAGCAATCAGCCCCAGCATTTT	CASSFDRYSNQPQHF
NA	NA	TRBV10-3	TRBJ1-1	TGTGCCATCATGGGCACTATGAACACTGAAGCTTTCTTT	CAIMGTMNTEAFF
TRBD2	NA	TRBV6-4	TRBJ2-3	TGTGCCAGCAGTGACTCGAATCGCGGGACTAAGCAGTATTTT	CASSDSNRGTKQYF
TRBD2	NA	TRBV14	TRBJ2-5	TGTGCCAGCAGCCAAGCGTCGGGAGGGCCGGGAGTCCCGGAGACCCAGTACTTC	CASSQASGGPGVPETQYF
NA	few	TRBV5-6	TRBJ1-6	TGTGCCAGCAGCCCCCAGCCGGGCCACACTGCACCCCTCCACTTT	CASSPQPGHTAPLHF
NA	NA	TRBV6-5	TRBJ1-6	TGTGCCAGCAGTTACTCACAGTATTATAATTCACCCCTCCACTTT	CASSYSQYYNSPLHF
NA	NA	TRBV4-2	TRBJ2-1	TGTGCCAGCAGCCGAGGACTGGGGAACGAGCAGTTCTTC	CASSRGLGNEQFF
NA	NA	TRBV6-6	TRBJ2-3	TGTGCCAGCAGTTACTCGGGGAGATTCACAGATACGCAGTATTTT	CASSYSGRFTDTQYF
NA	NA	TRBV27	TRBJ1-5	TGTGCCAGCAGTTCTTTTGGGACCGAAGAAAATCAGCCCCAGCATTTT	CASSSFGTEENQPQHF
TRBD1	NA	TRBV9	TRBJ2-7	TGTGCCAGCAGCGCCTACGACAGGGGGCCCTACGAGCAGTACTTC	CASSAYDRGPYEQYF
NA	NA	TRBV27	TRBJ1-2	TGTGCCAGCAGCACGAACCAGGACATCTATGGCTACACCTTC	CASSTNQDIYGYTF
NA	NA	TRBV9	TRBJ2-2	TGTGCCAGCAGCGTGGGGTTCGGACAGTGGGAGCTGTTTTTT	CASSVGFGQWELFF
NA	NA	TRBV15	TRBJ2-1	TGTGCCACCAGCAGAGAGGGGAATGAGCAGTTCTTC	CATSREGNEQFF
TRBD1	NA	TRBV6-5	TRBJ2-7	TGTGCCAGCAGTTACGGGACAGGGATCTACGAGCAGTACTTC	CASSYGTGIYEQYF
NA	NA	TRBV19	TRBJ1-3	TGTGCCACCACCTGGGGAAACACCATATATTTT	CATTWGNTIYF
NA	NA	TRBV9	TRBJ2-7	TGTGCCAGCAGCGTATCTTACGAGCAGTACTTC	CASSVSYEQYF
TRBD2	NA	TRBV25-1	TRBJ2-1	TGTGCCAGCAGTGAGGATAGCGGGGCGGCCTACAATGAGCAGTTCTTC	CASSEDSGAAYNEQFF
TRBD2	NA	TRBV4-1	TRBJ2-1	TGCGCCAGCAGCCCATCCCCGGGACTAGCGGTGTACAATGAGCAGTTCTTC	CASSPSPGLAVYNEQFF
NA	NA	TRBV6-5	TRBJ1-5	TGTGCCAGCAGTTACTTCAGCGCCGGGCAGCCCCAGCATTTT	CASSYFSAGQPQHF
TRBD1	NA	TRBV11-2	TRBJ1-5	TGTGCCAGCAGCTTAGGACCAGGGACAGATAATCAGCCCCAGCATTTT	CASSLGPGTDNQPQHF
TRBD2	NA	TRBV4-2	TRBJ2-1	TGTGCCAGCAGCCAAGAGGGACTAGCGCTAGATGAGCAGTTCTTC	CASSQEGLALDEQFF
NA	NA	TRBV6-5	TRBJ2-1	TGTGCCAGCACGGACTCCTACAATGAGCAGTTCTTC	CASTDSYNEQFF
TRBD1	NA	TRBV4-2	TRBJ2-7	TGTGCCAGCAGCCAAGGCCAGGGGGCCCACTACGAGCAGTACTTC	CASSQGQGAHYEQYF
NA	NA	TRBV6-5	TRBJ1-3	TGTGCCAGCACCGCTGGAAACACCATATATTTT	CASTAGNTIYF
NA	NA	TRBV6-5	TRBJ2-7	TGTGCCAGCAGAGTCACGACAGGACCCCCCTACGAGCAGTACTTC	CASRVTTGPPYEQYF
NA	NA	TRBV6-5	TRBJ1-3	TGTGCCAGCAGTTACATCGGCTTCGAAGGAAACACCATATATTTT	CASSYIGFEGNTIYF
TRBD1	NA	TRBV6-5	TRBJ2-7	TGTGCCAGCAGCCTACCGGGACAGGGGACCTACGAGCAGTACTTC	CASSLPGQGTYEQYF
NA	NA	TRBV15	TRBJ1-2	TGTGCCACTTCCCCGGGGACGGGCCTAGGCTACACCTTC	CATSPGTGLGYTF
NA	NA	TRBV9	TRBJ1-1	TGTGCCAGCAGCGTAGGGGGCCGGACGGTTGAAGCTTTCTTT	CASSVGGRTVEAFF
NA	NA	TRBV28	TRBJ1-1	TGTGCCAGCAGTCTGTCATTATACACTGAAGCTTTCTTT	CASSLSLYTEAFF